These 3 T cell receptor beta chains share one sample of origin, sequenced in a study of blood T cells in healthy people across ages. A sample-barcoded 5' primer and a J-beta primer mix were used in a second PCR of roughly 7 to 12 cycles. TCRdb re-analysed the 5' RACE reads in MiXCR, keeping a single row per CDR3 protein. The data show over a million distinct CDR3 sequences, approximately 63% seen once. The sequenced sample was blood. The receptors come from a man aged 18 to 35 in good health.

The count of this clonotype is one. An end of the junction differs from the germline gene, which may be a read error. CDR3 residues: CASKRGDPTDTQYF. CDR3 coding DNA: TGTGCCAGCAAAAGGGGGGACCCCACAGATACACAGTATTTT. The genes are TRBV5-4 and TRBJ2-3; D may be TRBD1 or TRBD2 (6 bases each). This CDR3 has 14 residues. Germline assignment: CDR1 SGHNT and CDR2 YYREEE (reference sequence).

V usage is TRBV25-1 and J usage is TRBJ2-4; TRBD1 might be the D (6 bases). The end of the DNA aligns better with TRBJ2-7, so the J call may be wrong. Germline loops: CDR1 MGHDK, CDR2 SYGVNS. The CDR3 runs to 15 residues. The CDR3 reads CASSGTDRLSYEQYF. DNA for the CDR3: TGTGCCAGCAGTGGAACAGACAGGCTCTCCTACGAGCAGTACTTC.

The gene calls are TRBV4-1 and TRBJ2-7, with D hard to call. Germline CDR1 and CDR2: MGHRA and YSYEKL. Trimming cost V 1 base and J 3 bases, with 13 bases left between them. CDR3 length equals 15 residues. The CDR3 DNA follows: TGCGCCAGCAGCCAAGGCTCGTCGACCGGCTACGAGCAGTACTTC. It encodes CASSQGSSTGYEQYF.